The 29 T cell receptor beta chains listed next were all sequenced from one sample in a study of cytomegalovirus exposure and HLA in healthy donors. Use of 60 Vbeta and 13 Jbeta primers characterized the PCR. Clones were sequenced by immunoSEQ multiplex PCR, and TCRdb holds only the in-frame ones, with some missing. This repertoire shows around 150,000 clones, just under 80% found once; its top ten account for less than 10%. The specimen was PBMCs. Every receptor here comes from a man younger than 35 in good health and CMV-seropositive.

This sequence joins TRBV5-1 and TRBJ1-1, with D perhaps matching TRBD1 (5 bases). Trimming removed 3 bases at V and 1 base at J, with 13 bases between. This CDR3 contains 15 residues. In germline, CDR1 is SGHRS, CDR2 YFSETQ. The chain's CDR3 is CASSSETVRNTEAFF. The CDR3 DNA sequence: TGCGCCAGCAGCTCAGAGACAGTACGGAACACTGAAGCTTTCTTT.

The chain carries TRBV9 and TRBJ2-1; D is uncertain. The CDR3 spans 14 residues. Trimming shortened V by 0 bases and J by 0 bases, and 4 bases separated the two germline ends. Per germline, CDR1 SGDLS and CDR2 YYNGEE. CDR3 in amino acids: CASSVGASYNEQFF. The CDR3 coding sequence is TGTGCCAGCAGCGTAGGGGCCTCCTACAATGAGCAGTTCTTC.

On this clone itself: The germline gene is not matched at one end of the junction; a read error may be the cause. The CDR3 region is CASSLRPGGGDSPF. The CDR3 region has the DNA TGTGCCAGCAGCCTCCGGCCCGGGGGAGGGGATTCACCATTC. The J gene is TRBJ2-7, the V gene TRBV28; 7 positions agree with TRBD2. Germline V gene lookup returns CDR1 MDHEN and CDR2 SYDVKM. CDR3 length equals 14 residues.

The V gene is TRBV13, the J gene TRBJ2-5; no clear D. Trimming took off 1 base at V and 8 bases at J, with 17 bases between the two ends. Germline CDR1 reads PRHDT; CDR2 reads FYEKMQ (reference sequence). CDR3 length: 15 amino acids. The CDR3 DNA follows: TGTGCCAGCAGCTTAGCCCCGAACCCCACAGAAACCCAGTACTTC. It codes for CASSLAPNPTETQYF.

This clone was counted only a few times. The chain links TRBV5-1 to TRBJ1-3; perhaps TRBD1 as D (6 bases). With 8 bases removed from V and 3 bases from J, the gap between germline ends came to 12 bases. There are 13 residues in the CDR3. From germline, CDR1 is SGHRS and CDR2 YFSETQ. CDR3 residues: CASGQSGGNTIYF. The CDR3 nucleotides read TGCGCCAGTGGACAGTCGGGTGGAAACACCATATATTTT.

This rearrangement joins TRBV29-1 to TRBJ2-5; 7 bases are shared with TRBD2. Germline V gives CDR1 SQVTM, CDR2 ANQGSEA. The CDR3 runs 13 residues. V lost 6 bases and J lost 4; bases outside the gene matches: 8. CDR3 residues: CSVGGGPTETQYF. Here the CDR3 DNA reads TGCAGCGTGGGGGGGGGACCTACAGAGACCCAGTACTTC.

V usage is TRBV11-2 and J usage is TRBJ2-4; 7 bases align to TRBD1. CDR3 length: 12 amino acids. Germline V gives CDR1 SGHAT, CDR2 FQNNGV. V was clipped by 1 base and J by 9 bases; unmatched bases: 0. The CDR3 reads CASSLGDSIQYF. CDR3 nucleotides: TGTGCCAGCAGCTTAGGGGACAGCATTCAGTACTTC.

The chain couples TRBV19 to TRBJ2-1; 11 positions match TRBD2. V lost 7 bases, J lost 4 bases, and 15 bases stayed unmatched. The CDR3 length is 18 residues. The germline gives CDR1 LNHDA, CDR2 SQIVND (reference sequence). The CDR3 spells CASMSGHTLAGAYNEQFF. For the CDR3, the DNA is TGTGCCAGTATGTCGGGACACACACTAGCGGGGGCGTACAATGAGCAGTTCTTC.

This chain uses TRBV4-1 with TRBJ2-3, with 9 bases aligning to TRBD2. CDR1 is MGHRA, CDR2 YSYEKL, per germline. The CDR3 is 18 amino acids. Germline trimming cut 2 bases from V and 4 bases from J; bases unmatched to any gene: 13. CDR3 sequence: CASSQRRVSGSGPDTQYF. DNA for the CDR3: TGCGCCAGCAGCCAACGCCGTGTTAGCGGGAGTGGGCCAGATACGCAGTATTTT.

This chain links TRBV21-1 with TRBJ2-2; the table's D call, TRBD1, was not checked against the DNA. TRBV21-1 is a known pseudogene. The length of the CDR3 is 15 residues. CDR3 coding DNA: TGTGCCAGCAGCAAATGTCAGGACAGCACCGGGGAGCTGTTTTTT. Amino acids: CASSKCQDSTGELFF.

The gene calls are TRBV27 and TRBJ2-5; TRBD2 agrees at 7 bases. The germline CDR1 and CDR2 sequences are MNHEY and SMNVEV (reference sequence). V was clipped by 3 bases and J by 7 bases; unmatched bases: 2. This CDR3 region has 12 residues. The CDR3 loop reads CASSFPGGTQYF. CDR3 nucleotide sequence: TGTGCCAGCAGTTTCCCGGGGGGGACCCAGTACTTC.

Remarks on this clone: A junction end diverges from the germline sequence, so it may reflect a read error. The chain has TRBV7-8 and TRBJ2-2; 14 positions agree with TRBD2. Germline loops: CDR1 SGHVS, CDR2 FQNEAQ. The CDR3 runs to 17 residues. The CDR3 is CDSSRTSGRPNTGELFF. Here the CDR3 DNA reads TGTGACAGCAGCAGGACTAGCGGGAGGCCGAACACCGGGGAGCTGTTTTTT.

V is TRBV4-1 and J is TRBJ1-2; the match to TRBD1 covers 8 bases. With V trimmed by 1 base and J by 2 bases, 6 bases remained unmatched. CDR3 length: 16 amino acids. Germline V gene data show CDR1 as MGHRA and CDR2 as YSYEKL. The CDR3 sequence is CASSQALRQGNYGYTF. CDR3 DNA: TGCGCCAGCAGCCAAGCCCTACGACAGGGGAACTATGGCTACACCTTC.

CDR3: CASSLVLGAYGYTF. The CDR3, as DNA: TGTGCCAGCAGCTTAGTTTTAGGAGCCTATGGCTACACCTTC. The V and J genes are TRBV7-9 and TRBJ1-2, with D hard to call. This CDR3 spans 14 amino acids. Trimming stripped 1 base from V and 4 bases from J, with 10 bases between. Germline values: CDR1 SEHNR, CDR2 FQNEAQ (reference sequence).

The CDR3 loop is CASSVGSTGRTRDTIYF. The CDR3 DNA is TGTGCCAGCAGCGTCGGCTCTACGGGGAGGACTCGGGACACCATATATTTT. The rearrangement joins TRBV5-6 to TRBJ1-3; D unclear. Deletions cut 4 bases from V and 8 bases from J, with 25 bases between. Germline V gives CDR1 SGHDT, CDR2 YYEEEE. This CDR3 has 17 amino acids.

The genes are TRBV5-1 and TRBJ1-4; 9 bases fit TRBD1. There are 14 residues in the CDR3. Trimming at V came to 7 bases and at J to 8 bases, leaving 9 bases not matched to a gene. In germline, CDR1 is SGHRS, CDR2 YFSETQ. CDR3 protein: CASGQGRGFEKLFF. CDR3 in DNA: TGCGCCAGCGGACAGGGGCGAGGTTTCGAAAAACTGTTTTTT.

V usage is TRBV5-1 and J usage is TRBJ1-1; TRBD1 aligns across 10 bases. Germline assignment: CDR1 SGHRS and CDR2 YFSETQ. The CDR3 extends over 15 amino acids. The V segment lost 4 bases and the J segment 3 bases; nucleotides outside the gene matches: 6. CDR3 protein: CASSRTGQGDTEAFF. The DNA for the CDR3 is TGCGCCAGCAGCCGGACAGGACAGGGGGACACTGAAGCTTTCTTT.

The chain is built from TRBV6-1 and TRBJ1-1, with 7 bases identical to TRBD1. V trimming: 6 bases; J trimming: 3 bases; junction bases outside the gene matches: 4. Germline V gene sequence: CDR1 MNHNS, CDR2 SASEGT. This CDR3 is built from 13 residues. The CDR3 spells CASRADRDTEAFF. The DNA of the CDR3 is TGTGCCAGCAGGGCCGACAGGGACACTGAAGCTTTCTTT.

In its sample, this clone was seen once. V is TRBV19 and J is TRBJ2-7, with TRBD1 matching over 9 bases. Germline loops: CDR1 LNHDA, CDR2 SQIVND (reference sequence). The trim removed 6 bases at V and 4 bases at J, leaving 4 bases unmatched. This CDR3 region has 13 residues. This CDR3 reads CASSRQGEYEQYF. In DNA, the CDR3 is TGTGCCAGTAGCAGACAGGGGGAATACGAGCAGTACTTC.

J is TRBJ1-2 and V is TRBV18, with 9 bases that match TRBD1. V dropped 0 bases and J dropped 4; count of bases not matched to a gene: 3. CDR3 length: 15 amino acids. Germline lookup yields CDR1 KGHSH and CDR2 LQKENI. The CDR3 loop is CASSPPGQGTYGYTF. The DNA for the CDR3 is TGTGCCAGCTCACCACCGGGACAGGGCACCTATGGCTACACCTTC.

V gene TRBV6-5 combines with J gene TRBJ1-2; D perhaps matches TRBD1 (5 bases). The CDR3 sequence is 15 residues long. Trimming shortened V by 6 bases and J by 2 bases, and 16 bases separated the two germline ends. Germline V gives CDR1 MNHEY, CDR2 SVGAGI. As DNA, the CDR3 is TGTGCCAGCAGGGACACCGATACTCACAACTATGGCTACACCTTC. Amino acids: CASRDTDTHNYGYTF.

The chain couples TRBV7-3 to TRBJ2-1; possible D gene TRBD1, 6 bases. CDR3 length: 15 residues. Deletions cut 8 bases from V and 3 bases from J, with 17 bases between. Germline assignment: CDR1 SGHTA and CDR2 FQGTGA. The CDR3: CASGPLGANYNEQFF. CDR3 coding DNA: TGTGCCAGCGGGCCTTTGGGGGCGAACTACAATGAGCAGTTCTTC.

The J gene is TRBJ1-1, the V gene TRBV11-1; TRBD1 matches 8 bases. CDR3 length equals 16 residues. V shed 3 bases, J shed 0 bases, and the junction held 6 bases outside the gene matches. Germline lookup yields CDR1 SGHAT and CDR2 FQDESV (reference sequence). DNA of the CDR3: TGTGCCAGCAGCTTCCCTAGACAGGGGCTGAACACTGAAGCTTTCTTT. This gives the protein CASSFPRQGLNTEAFF.

The chain employs TRBV7-9 and TRBJ1-3; D remains unclear. Germline V gene sequence: CDR1 SEHNR, CDR2 FQNEAQ (reference sequence). The CDR3 spans 15 residues. Trimming left V 0 bases short and J 10 bases short, with 16 bases between. CDR3 residues: CASSLAFSQTRTIYF. CDR3 coding DNA: TGTGCCAGCAGCTTAGCCTTCTCACAGACTAGGACCATATATTTT.

The chain has TRBV14 and TRBJ1-3; D not resolved. Germline lookup yields CDR1 SGHDN and CDR2 FVKESK. Trimming removed 4 bases from V and 0 bases from J, with 10 bases in between. The CDR3 covers 15 residues. Written as DNA, the CDR3 is TGTGCCAGCAGCCTCGCGCTTTTCTCTGGAAACACCATATATTTT. Translated: CASSLALFSGNTIYF.

This clone was observed a few times. The V and J genes are TRBV5-1 and TRBJ2-3; D possibly corresponds to TRBD1 (5 bases). Per the germline V gene, CDR1 is SGHRS and CDR2 is YFSETQ. The CDR3 sequence is 15 residues long. V was shortened by 0 bases and J by 1 base, with 9 bases between the two germline ends. The CDR3 nucleotides are TGCGCCAGCAGCTTGGAAGGGGTGCGCACAGATACGCAGTATTTT. Translated, it gives CASSLEGVRTDTQYF.

The CDR3 region has the DNA TGTGCCAGCAGCCCCGATACTAGGGTAGATACGCAGTATTTT. It translates to CASSPDTRVDTQYF. The chain links TRBV7-9 to TRBJ2-3; D is perhaps TRBD2 (5 bases). From germline, CDR1 is SEHNR and CDR2 FQNEAQ (reference sequence). With 5 bases removed from V and 5 bases from J, the gap between germline ends came to 14 bases. CDR3 length: 14 amino acids. The full variable domain, rest sourced from reference TRBV7-9 and TRBJ2-3, is DTGVSQNPRHKITKRGQNVTFRCDPISEHNRLYWYRQTLGQGPEFLTYFQNEAQLEKSRLLSDRFSAERPKGSFSTLEIQRTEQGDSAMYLCASSPDTRVDTQYFGPGTRLTVL.

This clone occurred once. The chain joins TRBV6-5 to TRBJ2-7; the D is unclear. This CDR3 is 13 amino acids long. Germline V gene lookup returns CDR1 MNHEY and CDR2 SVGAGI. The V end lost 2 bases, the J end lost 2 bases, and 7 bases lay between the germline ends. CDR3 in DNA: TGTGCCAGCAGTTACGCCCAGGCCTACGAGCAGTACTTC. Protein sequence: CASSYAQAYEQYF.

In its sample, this clone was seen a few times. The chain employs TRBV25-1 and TRBJ1-1, with TRBD1 as a possible D gene (6 bases). CDR3 length: 11 amino acids. Germline assignment: CDR1 MGHDK and CDR2 SYGVNS. The germline V and J ends were trimmed by 6 bases and 6 bases, with 8 bases remaining between them. The CDR3 loop is CASSRGSEAFF. CDR3 nucleotide sequence: TGTGCCAGCAGCAGGGGTTCTGAAGCTTTCTTT. The variable domain in full, completed from reference TRBV25-1 and TRBJ1-1, reads EADIYQTPRYLVIGTGKKITLECSQTMGHDKMYWYQQDPGMELHLIHYSYGVNSTEKGDLSSESTVSRIRTEHFPLTLESARPSHTSQYLCASSRGSEAFFGQGTRLTVV.